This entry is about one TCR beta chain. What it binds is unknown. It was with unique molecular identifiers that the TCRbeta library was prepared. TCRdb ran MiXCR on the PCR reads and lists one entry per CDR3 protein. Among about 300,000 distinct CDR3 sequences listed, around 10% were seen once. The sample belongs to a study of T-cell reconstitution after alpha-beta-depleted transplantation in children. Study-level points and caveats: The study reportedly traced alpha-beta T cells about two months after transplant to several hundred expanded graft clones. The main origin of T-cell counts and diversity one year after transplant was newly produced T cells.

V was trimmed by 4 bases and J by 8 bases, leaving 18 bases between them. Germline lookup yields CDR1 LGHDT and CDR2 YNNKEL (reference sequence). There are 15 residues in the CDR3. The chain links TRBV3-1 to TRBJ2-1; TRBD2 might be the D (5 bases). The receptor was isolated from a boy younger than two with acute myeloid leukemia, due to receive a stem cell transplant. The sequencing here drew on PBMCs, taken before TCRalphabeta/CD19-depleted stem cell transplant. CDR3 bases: TGTGCCAGCAGCCGGTGGGTGACTATGGGCGATGAGCAGTTCTTC. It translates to CASSRWVTMGDEQFF.